This TCR beta chain was sequenced during a study of low-dose radiotherapy and immunotherapy resistance in tumors. Study-wide background: The study gave Cohort 2 1 Gy per fraction every two weeks, totaling 13 Gy over 26 weeks. Intravenously given cyclophosphamide 200 mg/m2 followed a two-week schedule that placed each dose one day before radiation and immunotherapy.

Germline CDR1 is SGDLS and CDR2 is YYNGEE. After removal of 4 bases from V and 8 bases from J, the junction contained 14 bases not matched to a gene. CDR3 length equals 16 residues. Time point: after trial treatment. Sample treatment: LDRT plus nivolumab, ipilimumab, low-dose cyclophosphamide and aspirin (RACIN trial). Donors received a regimen that comprised nivolumab, ipilimumab, aspirin, low-dose cyclophosphamide and low-dose radiotherapy. Tumors of eligible patients were advanced, solid and lacking tumor-infiltrating lymphocytes. First-strand cDNA relied on TRAV- and TRBV-specific primers spanning alpha and beta chains. Over roughly 18 PCR cycles, TCRs were amplified from a constant-region primer and V-primer adapter. TCRdb re-called the reads with MiXCR, one entry per CDR3 protein. The sample yields under 70,000 distinct CDR3 sequences, about 23% seen once.

V usage is TRBV9 and J usage is TRBJ2-1; 8 bases align to TRBD2. Sequenced material: PBMCs, taken after low-dose radiotherapy plus immunotherapy. This clonotype was obtained from a male donor with prostate cancer. The CDR3 DNA sequence: TGTGCCAGCAGCCTCGAGTGGAGCGGGGGCTGCGATGAGCAGTTCTTC. It yields the protein CASSLEWSGGCDEQFF.